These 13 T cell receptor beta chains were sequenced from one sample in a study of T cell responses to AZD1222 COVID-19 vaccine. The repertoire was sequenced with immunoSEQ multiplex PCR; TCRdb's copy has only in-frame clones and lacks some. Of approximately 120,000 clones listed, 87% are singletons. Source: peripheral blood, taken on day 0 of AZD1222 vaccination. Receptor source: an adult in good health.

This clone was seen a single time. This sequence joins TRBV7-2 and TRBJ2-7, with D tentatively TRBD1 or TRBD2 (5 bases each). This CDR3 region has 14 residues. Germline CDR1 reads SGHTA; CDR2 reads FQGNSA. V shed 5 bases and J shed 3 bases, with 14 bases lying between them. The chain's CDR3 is CASSAQGSDYEQYF. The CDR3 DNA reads TGTGCCAGCAGCGCCCAGGGTAGCGACTACGAGCAGTACTTC.

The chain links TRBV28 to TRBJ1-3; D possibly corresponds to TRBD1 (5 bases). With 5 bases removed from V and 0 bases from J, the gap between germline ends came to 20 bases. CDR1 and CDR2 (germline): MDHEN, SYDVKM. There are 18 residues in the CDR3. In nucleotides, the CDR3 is TGTGCCAGCAGTCCCCTTCGGCGGGGGTCTAGCTCTGGAAACACCATATATTTT. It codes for CASSPLRRGSSSGNTIYF.

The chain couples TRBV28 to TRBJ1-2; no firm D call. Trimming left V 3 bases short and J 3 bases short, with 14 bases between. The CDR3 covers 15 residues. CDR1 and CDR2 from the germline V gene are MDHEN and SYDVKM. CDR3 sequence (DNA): TGTGCCAGCAGTTTGCTAGGTGGTAGCGACTATGGCTACACCTTC. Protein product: CASSLLGGSDYGYTF.

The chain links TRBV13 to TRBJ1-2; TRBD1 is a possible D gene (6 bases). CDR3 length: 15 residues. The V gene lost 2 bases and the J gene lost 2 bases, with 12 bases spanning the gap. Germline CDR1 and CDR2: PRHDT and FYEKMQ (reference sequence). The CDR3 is CASSLWGAVNYGYTF. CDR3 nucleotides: TGTGCCAGCAGCTTATGGGGGGCGGTGAACTATGGCTACACCTTC. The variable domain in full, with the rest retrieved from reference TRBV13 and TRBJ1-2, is AAGVIQSPRHLIKEKRETATLKCYPIPRHDTVYWYQQGPGQDPQFLISFYEKMQSDKGSIPDRFSAQQFSDYHSELNMSSLELGDSALYFCASSLWGAVNYGYTFGSGTRLTVV.

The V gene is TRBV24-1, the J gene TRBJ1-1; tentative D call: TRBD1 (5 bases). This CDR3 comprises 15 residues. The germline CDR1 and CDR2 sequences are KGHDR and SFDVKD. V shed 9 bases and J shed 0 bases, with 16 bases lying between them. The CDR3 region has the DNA TGTGCCACCGGGGGAGGGCAGGACATGAACACTGAAGCTTTCTTT. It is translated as CATGGGQDMNTEAFF.

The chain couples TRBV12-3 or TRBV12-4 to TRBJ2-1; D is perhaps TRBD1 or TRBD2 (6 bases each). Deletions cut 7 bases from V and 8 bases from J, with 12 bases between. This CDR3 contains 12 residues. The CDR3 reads CASTLGGYEQFF. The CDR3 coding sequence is TGTGCCAGCACCCTGGGGGGCTATGAGCAGTTCTTC.

CDR3 sequence (DNA): TGTGCCATCAGTACACGACTAGCGGGAGAGGTAAATGAGCAGTTCTTC. Its translation: CAISTRLAGEVNEQFF. The chain has TRBV10-3 and TRBJ2-1, with 12 bases matching TRBD2. The CDR3 sequence is 16 residues long. V shed 5 bases, J shed 7 bases, and the junction held 9 bases outside the gene matches. Germline values: CDR1 ENHRY, CDR2 SYGVKD.

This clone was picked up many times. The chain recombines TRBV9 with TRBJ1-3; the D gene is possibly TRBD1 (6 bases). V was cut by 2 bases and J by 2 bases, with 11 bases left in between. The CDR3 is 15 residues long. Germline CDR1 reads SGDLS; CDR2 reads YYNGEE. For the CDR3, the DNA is TGTGCCAGCAGCGTTGGACAGTTCCCTGGAAACACCATATATTTT. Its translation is CASSVGQFPGNTIYF. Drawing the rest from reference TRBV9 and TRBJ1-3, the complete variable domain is DSGVTQTPKHLITATGQRVTLRCSPRSGDLSVYWYQQSLDQGLQFLIQYYNGEERAKGNILERFSAQQFPDLHSELNLSSLELGDSALYFCASSVGQFPGNTIYFGEGSWLTVV.

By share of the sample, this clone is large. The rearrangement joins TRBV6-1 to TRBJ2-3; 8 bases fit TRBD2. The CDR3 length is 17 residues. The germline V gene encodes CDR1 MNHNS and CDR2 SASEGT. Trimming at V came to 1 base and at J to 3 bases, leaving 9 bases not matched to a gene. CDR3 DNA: TGTGCCAGCAGTGAAGAGTCGGGCGGGGGGAGGACAGATACGCAGTATTTT. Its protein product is CASSEESGGGRTDTQYF.

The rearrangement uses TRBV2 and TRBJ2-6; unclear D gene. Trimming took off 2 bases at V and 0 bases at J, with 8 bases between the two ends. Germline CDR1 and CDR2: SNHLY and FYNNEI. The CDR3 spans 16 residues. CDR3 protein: CASSERGYSGANVLTF. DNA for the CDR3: TGTGCCAGCAGTGAACGCGGATACTCTGGGGCCAACGTCCTGACTTTC. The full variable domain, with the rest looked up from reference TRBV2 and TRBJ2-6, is EPEVTQTPSHQVTQMGQEVILRCVPISNHLYFYWYRQILGQKVEFLVSFYNNEISEKSEIFDDQFSVERPDGSNFTLKIRSTKLEDSAMYFCASSERGYSGANVLTFGAGSRLTVL.

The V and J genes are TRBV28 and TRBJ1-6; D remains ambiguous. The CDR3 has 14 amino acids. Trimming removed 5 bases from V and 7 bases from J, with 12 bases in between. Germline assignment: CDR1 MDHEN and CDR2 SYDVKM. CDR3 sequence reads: CASSTPGRNSPLHF. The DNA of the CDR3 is TGTGCCAGCAGTACCCCCGGGAGGAATTCACCCCTCCACTTT.

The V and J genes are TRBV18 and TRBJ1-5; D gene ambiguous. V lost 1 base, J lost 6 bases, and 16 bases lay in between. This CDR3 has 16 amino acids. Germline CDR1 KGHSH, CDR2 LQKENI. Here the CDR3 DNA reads TGTGCCAGCTCACCACGTGGAAACTCGGGAGTTCAGCCCCAGCATTTT. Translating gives CASSPRGNSGVQPQHF.

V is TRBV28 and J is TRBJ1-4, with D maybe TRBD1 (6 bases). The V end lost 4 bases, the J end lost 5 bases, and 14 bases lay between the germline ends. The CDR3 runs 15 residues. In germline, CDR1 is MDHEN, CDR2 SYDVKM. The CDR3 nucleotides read TGTGCCAGCAGTTCGAGGGGGGGCTTAAATGAAAAACTGTTTTTT. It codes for CASSSRGGLNEKLFF.